This T cell receptor beta chain was documented in a study of cytomegalovirus exposure and HLA in healthy donors (TCRdb year 2017). Regarding the study in general: According to an earlier analysis of a few hundred of the donors, 150 million to 200 million T cells yielded 120 million or so unique TCR beta sequences and approximately 300 Gb of sequence data. To predict cytomegalovirus infection status, the study combined high-throughput TCR immunosequencing, statistical association of individual TCRs with disease status, and machine learning. Of the roughly 400 genotyped donors, approximately 80% fell in the genetic ancestry cluster associated with self-reported Caucasian donors. Along with the approximately 700-subject first cohort, a separate validation cohort of approximately 110 different subjects was used. The later analysis used no new phenotypic data to find candidate immune exposures, relying instead on TCR beta sequences and their occurrence across donors. HLA typing included class I and class II loci at four-digit resolution. An earlier analysis of nearly 600 of the donors applied high-throughput TCR beta sequencing to assess whether each TCR beta V gene segment acted as functional or pseudogenic. Approximately 300 gigabases of sequencing data and around 90 million unique TCR sequences made up an early release that covered 640 HLA-typed donors. The study aimed to test whether cataloging public T cell receptors could reveal signatures of past pathogen exposure. About five DR-DQ haplotypes were treated as single units for association and clustering because of strong linkage in the cohort. All discovery cohort repertoires had been generated on a single sequencing platform. A later analysis re-analyzed previously published TCR beta repertoires from 666 donors and added high-resolution HLA genotyping to study TCR occurrence patterns. The T cell repertoires of 666 subjects were profiled by immunosequencing and related to cytomegalovirus serostatus. Donor age, sex, ethnicity and CMV serostatus were collected together with the repertoire data. Across around 400 genotyped donors of the cohort, an average of roughly 250,000 unique TCR beta nucleotide sequences per donor were sequenced, and approximately 17% of those sequences were non-productive. In a later genetic analysis, genome-wide SNP genotypes for 398 of the 666 donors were used, and that subset was treated as a discovery cohort. Typing coverage varied by locus: roughly 620-640 donors for A, B, C, DRB1 and DQB1; about 520 for DQA1; around 570 for DPA1; 400 to 480 for DPB1.

The library relied on the immunoSEQ multiplex PCR assay. A mixture of 60 forward primers for TCR Vbeta segments and 13 reverse primers for TCR Jbeta segments was used in the multiplex PCR. The CDR3 region of rearranged TCR beta genes was amplified from genomic DNA by a multiplex PCR assay. Amplified TCR beta libraries were sequenced as 87-base-pair reads on the Illumina HiSeq System. The authors' analysis ran thus. A later analysis counted about 76 million unique TCR beta chains across the 700 or so repertoires, and 9.5 million to 11 million of these chains were shared by at least two donors. To remove PCR and sequencing errors, raw reads were error-corrected and collapsed into unique sequences using a nearest-neighbor algorithm that merged closely related sequences. CDR3 sequences were aligned to IMGT reference sequences to assign V, D and J gene segments. For a sequence to be retained, a match of at least six nucleotides to both a V gene segment and a J gene segment was required. Rearrangements were called productive when the CDR3 lacked stop codons and stayed in frame with V and J; all others were non-productive. CDR3 was defined by IMGT convention, running from the second conserved V-encoded cysteine to the conserved J-encoded phenylalanine. In an earlier analysis of 587 of the donors, sequences lacking an unambiguous match to a single V gene segment were excluded. An earlier analysis of just under 600 of the donors called V segments functional above 56.7% productive rearrangements and segregating when the between-donor standard deviation exceeded 5%. To diagnose cytomegalovirus status from the catalog of TCR beta chain sequences, a statistical classification framework was built. In a later analysis, V and J genes were assigned by comparing TCR nucleotide sequences against IMGT/GENE-DB human TR gene sequences. Using the TCRdist pipeline, a later analysis assigned CDR3 sequences along with most-parsimonious VDJ recombination scenarios. In a later analysis, each TCR beta chain was defined by its CDR3 amino acid sequence together with its V-gene family, and reads without a unique V-gene family were excluded. A later analysis removed 592 highly shared, low-generation-probability nucleotide sequences to deal with suspected cross-contamination and a sequencing artifact. A later analysis calculated a clonal expansion index for each public chain from normalized within-repertoire ranks of inferred template counts. In a later analysis, generation probabilities were computed using a VDJ recombination model fitted to out-of-frame rearrangements, and the results were checked against IGoR. Hypergeometric tests were used in a later analysis to score TCR-TCR, TCR-HLA and TCR-CMV co-occurrence, with a repertoire-size bias correction applied to the TCR pairs. A later analysis estimated false discovery rates by permuting HLA or CMV assignments 20 times. In a later analysis, co-occurring TCRs were grouped with DBSCAN, and TCRdist sequence similarity was added when clustering was performed within HLA-allele-positive subsets. For co-occurrence clustering, repertoires with fewer than 30,000 or more than 120,000 public chains were excluded, along with roughly 5 repertoires with anomalous nucleotide sharing. What TCRdb holds here is the immuneACCESS table cut down to in-frame rearrangements. Part of the clones is not present; checked against another copy, under half of the missing clones reflect an unresolved V gene, and the others are unexplained. V, J and clone size derive from that table, while D and trimming were established from the DNA sequence. Present in this sample are approximately 200,000 clones, around 78% of which were seen just once. The ten biggest clones cover approximately 2% of the sample.

Broader findings and caveats from the paper: In vitro tests confirmed that a few of the cytomegalovirus-associated TCR beta chains recognize cytomegalovirus antigens. An earlier analysis of roughly 570 of the donors showed that most TCR beta V segments appeared in productive rearrangements either about 87% or about 30% of the time, which broadly matched IMGT annotations. Compared with the roughly 600-donor mean, donors in an Asian-associated ancestry cluster had fewer N-insertions in productive TCRs, according to a later genetic analysis. HLA typing was unavailable for some donors at each locus, so association tests used only the typed subset. In a later analysis, TCR association rates were found to vary across HLA loci, with the most associated TCRs seen for DRB1 alleles and the fewest for HLA-C alleles. It was suggested by the authors that the approach could potentially be generalized to other disease states and immunological phenotypes. Linkage disequilibrium might explain the correlated functional status among segregating V segments, but an unknown experimental factor could not be ruled out. The earlier analysis of almost 600 of the donors excluded seventeen rarely observed V segments, including chromosome 9 orphons, because counts were too low. Roughly uniform sequencing depth across donors was assumed in presence/absence analyses, although this assumption may not hold. A further reported finding was that TCR beta sequences accurately predicted the HLA-A and HLA-B alleles for most subjects in the first cohort. While some public TCRs were present in many individuals, most TCR sequences turned up only very rarely across donors. Specific HLA alleles were associated with 15,000 to 20,000 TCR beta sequences at a false discovery rate of 0.05 in a later analysis. A group of highly shared sequence variants was considered likely to be a technical artifact of the sequencing pipeline. Cytomegalovirus status was reported to be diagnosed by the classifier with high specificity and sensitivity in both the original and validation cohorts. Strong co-occurrence of HLA alleles, especially DR and DQ, made assigning TCR associations to individual alleles difficult. In this cohort, only TCR beta chains were sequenced, and detectable features were limited by the absence of alpha or paired-chain data. A later genetic analysis associated a missense DCLRE1C variant with V-gene and J-gene trimming of TCR beta chains, and an independent cohort replicated the association. A later analysis reported that several top co-occurrence clusters appeared linked to parvovirus B19, influenza, CMV and Epstein-Barr virus. In the study, about 150 TCR beta chains were listed as associated with cytomegalovirus. Some IMGT-functional V segments, including TRBV6-2 and TRBV6-3, could not be distinguished by the 87-base-pair reads and were therefore excluded. In a later analysis, HLA-associated TCR beta chains were found to be more clonally expanded and to have lower generation probabilities than equally common non-associated chains. Most CMV-associated TCR beta chains appeared to be HLA-restricted in a later analysis, and the HLA associations seemed to be driven largely by CMV exposure. CMV serostatus was the only immune exposure information available for the cohort.

In its sample, this clone was seen a few times. Its binding antigen is unknown. No quality values exist for individual bases; no much larger clone is one base distant. The cohort comprised fewer than 700 healthy bone marrow donors. All cohort members were sampled while nominally healthy, although unrecorded immune exposures were likely present. The donor was CMV seronegative and belonged to the group of 380 or so seronegative cohort members. A peripheral blood sample was collected from each donor, and TCR beta sequencing was performed on peripheral blood mononuclear cells. The Qiagen DNeasy Blood Extraction Kit was used to extract genomic DNA from the blood cell samples. From a lookup of the germline V gene (reference sequence), CDR1 and CDR2 are SEHNR and FQNEAQ. V trim: 3 bases; J trim: 3 bases; unmatched bases: 4. The CDR3 spans 14 residues, from the cysteine through the phenylalanine. The sequence is cut down to CDR3 DNA, 42 bases in frame from base 1.

The clonotype comes from a man aged 30 to 39 in good health and CMV-seronegative. The sample comprised PBMCs. The chain links TRBV7-9 with TRBJ2-7, with 8 bases aligning to TRBD1. The CDR3 region has the sequence CASSFTGTGYEQYF. The sequenced DNA is TGTGCCAGCAGCTTTACAGGGACAGGCTACGAGCAGTACTTC. The entire variable domain, with the stretches around the CDR3 drawn from the reference TRBV7-9 and TRBJ2-7 proteins, is DTGVSQNPRHKITKRGQNVTFRCDPISEHNRLYWYRQTLGQGPEFLTYFQNEAQLEKSRLLSDRFSAERPKGSFSTLEIQRTEQGDSAMYLCASSFTGTGYEQYFGPGTRLTVT.